This T cell receptor (beta chain) stems from a study of OX40 agonist ivuxolimab in advanced cancers. General study points: The antigens recognized by the expanded peripheral T cells, that is their antigen specificity, were not determined. With doses of 0.1 to 3.0 mg/kg, CD4+ and CD8+ blood T cells had undergone clonal expansion by week 6. Among some nonresponders, normalized T-cell clonal expansion was also low.

For this clone: Antigen unknown.

Using immunoSEQ multiplex PCR, the repertoire was profiled, and TCRdb retains in-frame clones only, with some absent. The sample carries roughly 34,000 clones, approximately 80% recorded once. Germline V gene lookup returns CDR1 SGHAT and CDR2 FQNNGV. The ends lost 5 bases at V and 6 bases at J; junction bases unmatched: 6. This CDR3 contains 14 residues. This TCR was recovered from an adult with an advanced solid tumor such as melanoma, head and neck, liver or kidney cancer. The input for sequencing was CD4+ or CD8+ T cells sorted from blood, taken in a trial of the OX40 agonist ivuxolimab. This chain links TRBV11-2 with TRBJ2-1; 8 nucleotides agree with TRBD1. The CDR3 nucleotides are TGTGCCAGCAGCCCCCGGACAGGGTTCAATGAGCAGTTCTTC. It encodes CASSPRTGFNEQFF.